This record looks at one T cell receptor beta chain sequence and its context. As yet, its antigen is unknown. This record belongs to a study of cytomegalovirus exposure and HLA in healthy donors. CDR3 length: 17 residues. Trimming removed 3 bases from V and 2 bases from J; junction bases left unmatched: 7. Germline-derived CDR1 and CDR2 are MNHEY and SMNVEV (reference sequence). General study findings and limits: Cytomegalovirus-associated status was assigned to approximately 160 TCR beta chains. For most TCR beta V segments, an earlier analysis put the productive rate at about 87% or about 30% of the time. Among immune exposure information, only CMV serostatus was available.

The PCR ran on 60 Vbeta and 13 Jbeta primers. Some clones are missing from TCRdb's copy, which holds only in-frame ones; the method was immunoSEQ multiplex PCR. The sample includes 110,000 or so clones, roughly three quarters seen only once; the top ten take roughly 3.2%. The chain joins TRBV27 to TRBJ2-7, with 13 bases lining up with TRBD2. The sequenced sample consisted of PBMCs. The clonotype originates from a man younger than 45 in good health and CMV-seronegative. The CDR3 DNA sequence: TGTGCCAGCAGTTTGAGGGGGGGACTAGCGGGACCCTACGAGCAGTACTTC. Translating it yields CASSLRGGLAGPYEQYF.